This T cell receptor (beta chain) was obtained from a study of OX40 agonist ivuxolimab in advanced cancers. The wider study: Patients were 82.7% male with ages about 23 to 79, mean around 61. Partial responses, seen in three patients, involved one hepatocellular carcinoma and two cutaneous melanomas. Study-level points and caveats: CD4+ and CD8+ blood T cells expanded clonally by week 6 at 0.1 to 3.0 mg/kg. Also present in some nonresponders was a low level of normalized T-cell clonal expansion.

Comments on this clone: The antigen is unknown.

V lost 2 bases to trimming and J lost 5 bases, with 7 bases between them. The CDR3 is 12 amino acids. Germline V lookup: CDR1 KGHSH, CDR2 LQKENI. Sequenced by immunoSEQ multiplex PCR; TCRdb stores in-frame clones only, minus some. Among over 35,000 clones listed, 70% to 80% were seen once. The receptor was derived from an adult with an advanced solid tumor such as melanoma, head and neck, liver or kidney cancer. The rearrangement links TRBV18 to TRBJ2-7; D remains unclear. Material: CD4+ or CD8+ T cells sorted from blood, obtained in a trial of the OX40 agonist ivuxolimab. CDR3 protein: CASSPGQHEQYF. The CDR3 region has the DNA TGTGCCAGCTCACCAGGCCAGCACGAGCAGTACTTC.